The present entry profiles one T cell receptor (beta chain) with its context. The CDR3 length is 16 residues. Germline values: CDR1 SGDLS, CDR2 YYNGEE. J gave up 5 bases and V 0 bases, and 7 bases lay outside the gene matches. The data were obtained in a study of OX40 agonist ivuxolimab in advanced cancers. Some clones are missing from TCRdb's copy, which holds only in-frame ones; the method was immunoSEQ multiplex PCR. Of more than 45,000 clones listed, around 77% are singletons. The chain is built from TRBV9 and TRBJ2-2; 7 bases line up with TRBD1. The TCR sequence derives from an adult with an advanced solid tumor such as melanoma, head and neck, liver or kidney cancer. The specimen was CD4+ or CD8+ T cells sorted from blood, collected in a trial of the OX40 agonist ivuxolimab. The CDR3 DNA is TGTGCCAGCAGCGTAGGACAGGGTGCGGAAACCGGGGAGCTGTTTTTT. Translating it yields CASSVGQGAETGELFF.